These 2 T cell receptor beta chains were sequenced from one sample in a study of blood T cell repertoires in COVID-19. Measured with immunoSEQ multiplex PCR; TCRdb has only the in-frame clones, and not every one. The sample holds around 380,000 clones, approximately 80% seen once. What was sequenced was peripheral blood. These receptors all come from a human donor with acute or convalescent COVID-19. The donor label of this sample is uncertain.

V gene TRBV7-6 combines with J gene TRBJ2-6, with D possibly TRBD1 on 7 matching bases. CDR3 length equals 21 residues. Trimming pared 0 bases from V and 0 bases from J, leaving 21 bases between. Germline values: CDR1 SGHVS, CDR2 FNYEAQ. The CDR3 nucleotides read TGTGCCAGCAGCTTAGCGCTAGCGACAGGGCAGGTACTCTCTGGGGCCAACGTCCTGACTTTC. Its protein is CASSLALATGQVLSGANVLTF.

This chain joins TRBV10-2 and TRBJ2-4; 9 positions match TRBD1. V lost 6 bases and J lost 8; bases outside the gene matches: 8. The germline V gene encodes CDR1 WSHSY and CDR2 SAAADI. The CDR3 is made up of 14 amino acids. The CDR3 DNA reads as TGCGCCAGCAGGGACAGGGGTCGTGAGGACATTCAGTACTTC. Translation gives CASRDRGREDIQYF.